The sequence of this T cell receptor (beta chain) was determined in a study of T cells of healthy individuals. TCRdb reprocessed the 5' RACE reads via MiXCR and lists one record per CDR3 protein. The repertoire holds approximately 52,000 distinct CDR3 sequences, around 15% seen once, with 15% to 20% in the top ten. The CDR3 is made up of 18 amino acids. CDR1 DFQATT and CDR2 SNEGSKA come from the germline V gene (reference sequence). V was pared by 3 bases and J by 5 bases, with 17 bases of the junction left unmatched. This TCR was recovered from a human donor in good health. The V and J genes are TRBV20-1 and TRBJ2-5; TRBD2 matches at 11 bases. CDR3 nucleotide sequence: TGCAGTGCTAGTCTAGCGGGAGGAACTCTAAGGTTCGGGGAGACCCAGTACTTC. This gives the protein CSASLAGGTLRFGETQYF.